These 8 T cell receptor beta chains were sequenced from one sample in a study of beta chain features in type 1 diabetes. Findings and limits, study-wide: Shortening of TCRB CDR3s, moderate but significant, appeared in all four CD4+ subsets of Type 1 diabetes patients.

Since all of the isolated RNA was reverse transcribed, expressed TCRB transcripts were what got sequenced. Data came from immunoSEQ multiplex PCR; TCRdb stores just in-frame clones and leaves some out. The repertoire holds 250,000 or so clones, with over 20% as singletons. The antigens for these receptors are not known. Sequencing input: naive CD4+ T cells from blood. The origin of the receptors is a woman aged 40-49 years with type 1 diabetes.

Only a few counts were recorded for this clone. The CDR3 DNA follows: TGTGCCTGGAGGACTAGCGGGACCTCCGAGCAGTACTTC. This encodes CAWRTSGTSEQYF. The chain has TRBV30 and TRBJ2-7, with 11 bases matching TRBD2. V lost 3 bases to trimming and J lost 6 bases; unmatched junction nucleotides: 4. The CDR3 consists of 13 residues. The V gene's germline CDR1 is GTSNPN and CDR2 SVGIG (reference sequence).

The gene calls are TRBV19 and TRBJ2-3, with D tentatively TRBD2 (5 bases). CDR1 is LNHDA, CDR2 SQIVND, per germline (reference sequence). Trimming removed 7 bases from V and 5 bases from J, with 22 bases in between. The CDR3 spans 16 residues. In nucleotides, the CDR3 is TGTGCCAGTACCCCCGATCGAGGGCGAGGTGGAGATACGCAGTATTTT. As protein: CASTPDRGRGGDTQYF. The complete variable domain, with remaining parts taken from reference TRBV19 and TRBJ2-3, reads DGGITQSPKYLFRKEGQNVTLSCEQNLNHDAMYWYRQDPGQGLRLIYYSQIVNDFQKGDIAEGYSVSREKKESFPLTVTSAQKNPTAFYLCASTPDRGRGGDTQYFGPGTRLTVL.

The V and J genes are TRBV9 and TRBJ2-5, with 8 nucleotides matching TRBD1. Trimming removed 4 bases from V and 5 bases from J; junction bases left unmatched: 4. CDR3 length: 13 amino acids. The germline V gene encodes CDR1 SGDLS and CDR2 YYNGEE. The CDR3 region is CASSPAGGETQYF. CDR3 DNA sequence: TGTGCCAGCAGCCCCGCAGGGGGCGAGACCCAGTACTTC.

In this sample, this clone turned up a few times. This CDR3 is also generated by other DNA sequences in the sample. This CDR3 reads CASSLTGINQPQHF. The CDR3 DNA reads TGTGCCAGCAGCTTAACGGGGATCAATCAGCCCCAGCATTTT. J is TRBJ1-5 and V is TRBV7-9; D not certain. Germline CDR1 reads SEHNR; CDR2 reads FQNEAQ (reference sequence). The length of the CDR3 is 14 residues. Trimming left V 2 bases short and J 3 bases short, with 8 bases between.

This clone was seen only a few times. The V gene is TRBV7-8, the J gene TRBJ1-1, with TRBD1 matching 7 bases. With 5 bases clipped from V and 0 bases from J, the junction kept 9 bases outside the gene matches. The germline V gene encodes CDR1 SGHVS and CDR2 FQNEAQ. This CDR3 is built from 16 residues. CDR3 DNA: TGTGCCAGCAGCGCGAAGACAGGGATCTTGAACACTGAAGCTTTCTTT. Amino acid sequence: CASSAKTGILNTEAFF.

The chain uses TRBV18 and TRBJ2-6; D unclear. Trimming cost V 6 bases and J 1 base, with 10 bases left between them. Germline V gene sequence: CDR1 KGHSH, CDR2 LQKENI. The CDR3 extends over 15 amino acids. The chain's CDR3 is CASSPSFSGANVLTF. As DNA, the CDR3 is TGTGCCAGCTCCCCCAGTTTTTCTGGGGCCAACGTCCTGACTTTC.

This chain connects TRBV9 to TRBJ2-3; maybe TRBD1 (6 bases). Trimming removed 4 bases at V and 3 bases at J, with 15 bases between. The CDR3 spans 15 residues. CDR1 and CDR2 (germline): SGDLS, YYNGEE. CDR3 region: CASSPWTASTDTQYF. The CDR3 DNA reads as TGTGCCAGCAGCCCCTGGACAGCTTCGACAGATACGCAGTATTTT.

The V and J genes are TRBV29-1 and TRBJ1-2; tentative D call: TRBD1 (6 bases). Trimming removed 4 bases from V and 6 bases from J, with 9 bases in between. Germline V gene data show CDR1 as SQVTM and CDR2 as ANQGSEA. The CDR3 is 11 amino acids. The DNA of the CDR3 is TGCAGCGTTGGAAGACAGGATGGCTACACCTTC. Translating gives CSVGRQDGYTF. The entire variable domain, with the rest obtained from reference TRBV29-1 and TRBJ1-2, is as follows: SAVISQKPSRDICQRGTSLTIQCQVDSQVTMMFWYRQQPGQSLTLIATANQGSEATYESGFVIDKFPISRPNLTFSTLTVSNMSPEDSSIYLCSVGRQDGYTFGSGTRLTVV.